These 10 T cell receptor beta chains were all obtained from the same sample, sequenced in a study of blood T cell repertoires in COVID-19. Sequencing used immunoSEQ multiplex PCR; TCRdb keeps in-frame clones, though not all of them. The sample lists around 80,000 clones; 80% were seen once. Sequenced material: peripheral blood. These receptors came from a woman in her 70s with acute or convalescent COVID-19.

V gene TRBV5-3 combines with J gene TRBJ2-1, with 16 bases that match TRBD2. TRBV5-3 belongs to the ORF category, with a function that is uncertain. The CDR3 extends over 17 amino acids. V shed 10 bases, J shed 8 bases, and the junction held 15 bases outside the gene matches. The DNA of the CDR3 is TGTGCCGGTTCGTCCGGGACTAGCGGGGGGGCATTCTATGAGCAGTTCTTC. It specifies CAGSSGTSGGAFYEQFF.

This CDR3 reads CASSSQTTGDTQYF. As DNA, the CDR3 is TGCGCCAGCAGCTCCCAAACGACTGGAGATACGCAGTATTTT. V gene TRBV5-1 combines with J gene TRBJ2-3; D remains unclear. Germline CDR1 and CDR2: SGHRS and YFSETQ. With 3 bases removed from V and 5 bases from J, the gap between germline ends came to 13 bases. The CDR3 covers 14 residues.

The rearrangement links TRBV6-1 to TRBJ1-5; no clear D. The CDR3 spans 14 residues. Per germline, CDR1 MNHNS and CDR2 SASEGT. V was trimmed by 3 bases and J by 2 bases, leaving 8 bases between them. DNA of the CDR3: TGTGCCAGCAGTGAGTTTCAGGGCAATCAGCCCCAGCATTTT. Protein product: CASSEFQGNQPQHF.

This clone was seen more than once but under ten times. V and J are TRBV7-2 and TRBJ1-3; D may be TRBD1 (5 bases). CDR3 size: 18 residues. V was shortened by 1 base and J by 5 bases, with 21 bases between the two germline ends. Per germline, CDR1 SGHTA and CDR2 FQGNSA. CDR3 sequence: CASSLDRRIFSNRNTIYF. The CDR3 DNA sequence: TGTGCCAGCAGCTTAGACAGGAGAATCTTTTCGAATAGAAACACCATATATTTT.

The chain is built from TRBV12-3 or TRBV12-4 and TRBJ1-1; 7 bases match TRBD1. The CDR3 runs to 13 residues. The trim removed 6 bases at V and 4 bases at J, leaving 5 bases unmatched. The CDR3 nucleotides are TGTGCCAGCAGCATCAGGGGGAGCACTGAAGCTTTCTTT. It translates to CASSIRGSTEAFF.

The CDR3 sequence is CATSRPGLAGVVNEQFF. Written as DNA, the CDR3 is TGTGCCACCAGCAGACCGGGACTAGCGGGGGTCGTCAATGAGCAGTTCTTC. The chain links TRBV15 to TRBJ2-1, with 14 bases that match TRBD2. After removal of 2 bases from V and 6 bases from J, the junction contained 6 bases not matched to a gene. The CDR3 has 17 amino acids. Per the germline V gene, CDR1 is LNHNV and CDR2 is YYDKDF (reference sequence).

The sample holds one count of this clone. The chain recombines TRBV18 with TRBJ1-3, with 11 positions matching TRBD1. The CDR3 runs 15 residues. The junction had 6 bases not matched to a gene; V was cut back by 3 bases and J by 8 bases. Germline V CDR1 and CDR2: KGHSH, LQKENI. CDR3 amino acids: CASSPSDRGQDTIYF. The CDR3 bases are TGTGCCAGCTCACCCTCGGACAGGGGGCAAGACACCATATATTTT.

Here the CDR3 DNA reads TGTGCCAGCAGGGCAATGGGAGACACTGAAGCTTTCTTT. Translation: CASRAMGDTEAFF. The chain couples TRBV5-5 to TRBJ1-1; D not certain. Between the trimmed V and J ends, which lost 5 bases and 3 bases, there was a span of 11 bases. Germline V gene lookup returns CDR1 SGHKS and CDR2 YYEKEE (reference sequence). There are 13 residues in the CDR3.

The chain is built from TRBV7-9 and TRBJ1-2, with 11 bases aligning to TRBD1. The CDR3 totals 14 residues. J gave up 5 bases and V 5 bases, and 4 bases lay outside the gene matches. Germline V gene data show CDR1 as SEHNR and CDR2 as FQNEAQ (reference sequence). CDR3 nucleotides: TGTGCCAGCAGCCCCGGGACAGGGGGGTATGGCTACACCTTC. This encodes CASSPGTGGYGYTF. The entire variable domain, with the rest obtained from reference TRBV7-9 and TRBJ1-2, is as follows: DTGVSQNPRHKITKRGQNVTFRCDPISEHNRLYWYRQTLGQGPEFLTYFQNEAQLEKSRLLSDRFSAERPKGSFSTLEIQRTEQGDSAMYLCASSPGTGGYGYTFGSGTRLTVV.

The DNA for the CDR3 is TGTGCCAGCAGCTTGGGTCTCACTGAAGCTTTCTTT. Its protein is CASSLGLTEAFF. The rearrangement uses TRBV5-6 and TRBJ1-1, with D unresolved. V dropped 0 bases and J dropped 4 bases, with 4 bases sitting between them. The CDR3 is 12 residues long. The germline CDR1 and CDR2 sequences are SGHDT and YYEEEE.